This TCR beta chain was found in a study of blood T cell repertoires in COVID-19. Study overall: In each case, the material was cDNA or gDNA derived from T cells, B-cell-depleted T cells, or PBMCs.

TCRdb keeps only in-frame clones here, not all; method: immunoSEQ multiplex PCR. The sample yields hundreds of thousands of clones, 84% seen once. V lost 5 bases, J lost 7 bases, and 12 bases stayed unmatched. This CDR3 is 16 amino acids long. The germline gives CDR1 SGHTA, CDR2 FQGNSA. This receptor was taken from a human donor in a cohort sampled during active COVID-19. J is TRBJ2-3 and V is TRBV7-2; TRBD2 matches at 10 bases. Sequencing was carried out using peripheral blood. The CDR3 nucleotides are TGTGCCAGCAGCCAACTTAGCGGGGGGCCTACGAATACGCAGTATTTT. Encoded protein: CASSQLSGGPTNTQYF.